The subject of this entry is one T cell receptor beta chain. The antigen is not known. The method was immunoSEQ multiplex PCR; TCRdb's version includes in-frame clones alone and lacks a portion of them. This listing includes 150,000 or so clones. The data originate from a study of T cell responses to AZD1222 COVID-19 vaccine. Whole-study results and caveats: Samples come after the peak T cell response, not at day 14. Donor demographics were predominantly white British with a female majority; clonal diversity may be underestimated. Unmutated variant regions are reportedly the target of nearly half of TCRs that are spike-specific.

CDR1 and CDR2 from the germline V gene are MGHDK and SYGVNS. V gave up 4 bases and J gave up 8 bases, with 5 bases separating them. CDR3 length: 11 residues. The chain uses TRBV25-1 and TRBJ2-2; D gene unclear. The sequenced sample was peripheral blood. The sequence was collected from an adult in good health. The CDR3 loop reads CASSVRGELFF. The CDR3 nucleotides read TGTGCCAGCAGTGTCCGGGGGGAGCTGTTTTTT. The whole variable domain, remainder taken from reference TRBV25-1 and TRBJ2-2, is EADIYQTPRYLVIGTGKKITLECSQTMGHDKMYWYQQDPGMELHLIHYSYGVNSTEKGDLSSESTVSRIRTEHFPLTLESARPSHTSQYLCASSVRGELFFGEGSRLTVL.